Sequencing of this T cell receptor (beta chain) was carried out in a study of post-analysis software for immune sequencing data. At the level of the study: The disease courses covered relapsing-remitting, secondary progressive and progressive-relapsing multiple sclerosis.

cDNA libraries of TCR beta carried unique molecular identifiers. The authors obtained roughly 550,000 cDNA molecules from roughly 1.1 to 9.2 million T cells. TCRdb recomputed calls from the PCR reads with MiXCR, one row per CDR3 protein. The sample consists of about 540,000 distinct CDR3 sequences, roughly 34% of them appearing once. The V segment lost 2 bases and the J segment 6 bases; nucleotides outside the gene matches: 6. CDR3 size: 15 residues. Germline CDR1 and CDR2: DFQATT and SNEGSKA (reference sequence). Findings and caveats of the study: Roughly 5 TRBV segments occurring more often in patients than controls included TRBV5-6, TRBV5-1 and TRBV20-1.

A remark on this clonotype: Its antigen is not identified.

V gene TRBV20-1 combines with J gene TRBJ2-3; 12 nucleotides match TRBD2. Sequencing was performed on blood. The receptor was isolated from a girl aged 2-17 years with multiple sclerosis. CDR3 coding DNA: TGCAGTGCTAGACCCCTAGCGGGGGGGACGGATACGCAGTATTTT. This encodes CSARPLAGGTDTQYF.